This T cell receptor beta chain was obtained from a study of OX40 agonist ivuxolimab in advanced cancers. The overall study: Every 2 weeks, patients got intravenous ivuxolimab at one of six dose levels (0.01-10 mg/kg). A mean age of approximately 64 years, range roughly 23 to 85, was recorded, and roughly 83% were male.

Data came from immunoSEQ multiplex PCR; TCRdb stores just in-frame clones and leaves some out. The table records almost 70,000 clones, more than 70% of them present only once. Trimming took off 1 base at V and 6 bases at J, with 9 bases between the two ends. CDR1 is SGHVS and CDR2 is FQNEAQ in the germline V gene. The CDR3 has 14 amino acids. The sequence derives from an adult with an advanced solid tumor such as melanoma, head and neck, liver or kidney cancer. The material was CD4+ or CD8+ T cells sorted from blood, obtained in a trial of the OX40 agonist ivuxolimab. The chain combines TRBV7-8 with TRBJ2-2, with D possibly matching TRBD1 (5 bases). CDR3 residues: CASSLGTQAGELFF. CDR3 bases: TGTGCCAGCAGCTTAGGGACACAGGCCGGGGAGCTGTTTTTT.